This TCR beta chain was observed in a study of blood T cell repertoires in COVID-19. The CDR3 totals 14 residues. V was shortened by 5 bases and J by 7 bases, with 14 bases between the two germline ends. Germline CDR1 and CDR2: PRHDT and FYEKMQ (reference sequence). Using immunoSEQ multiplex PCR, the repertoire was profiled, and TCRdb retains in-frame clones only, with some absent. The sample holds some 340,000 clones, about four fifths seen once. This clone occurred a few times. This clonotype was sampled from a man aged 25-45 years with active or convalescent COVID-19. The sequenced sample was peripheral blood. The rearrangement links TRBV13 to TRBJ2-2; perhaps TRBD2 as D (6 bases). DNA of the CDR3: TGTGCCAGCAGCCTCCGGGGGAGCGACGGGGAGCTGTTTTTT. This translates into CASSLRGSDGELFF.